The 21 T cell receptor beta chains presented below share a single source sample, sequenced in a study of blood T cell repertoires in COVID-19. The data were produced by immunoSEQ multiplex PCR, yet TCRdb's version contains in-frame clones alone and is incomplete. The table shows roughly 340,000 clones, with around 86% occurring only once. The sample comprised peripheral blood. The receptors were gathered from a woman aged 50 to 65 with COVID-19, enrolled during active disease.

This rearrangement joins TRBV7-2 to TRBJ2-5, with a possible D match to TRBD1 (6 bases). Germline V CDR1 and CDR2: SGHTA, FQGNSA. With 5 bases removed from V and 5 bases from J, the gap between germline ends came to 24 bases. The CDR3 runs to 17 residues. The CDR3 here is CASSRDRWRQGWETQYF. CDR3 in DNA: TGTGCCAGCAGCCGCGACAGGTGGAGGCAAGGTTGGGAGACCCAGTACTTC.

V gene TRBV15 combines with J gene TRBJ2-5; tentative D call: TRBD1 (6 bases). The CDR3 covers 15 residues. Looked up from germline, CDR1 is LNHNV and CDR2 is YYDKDF (reference sequence). The ends were cut back, 1 base at V and 2 bases at J, with 11 bases in the middle. CDR3 DNA sequence: TGTGCCACCAGCAGAGGGGGGCCAGGTCAAGAGACCCAGTACTTC. Protein product: CATSRGGPGQETQYF.

The rearrangement joins TRBV27 to TRBJ1-5; TRBD1 matches at 7 bases. The V segment lost 4 bases and the J segment 3 bases; nucleotides outside the gene matches: 6. The germline V gene has CDR1 MNHEY and CDR2 SMNVEV (reference sequence). CDR3 length: 15 amino acids. As DNA, the CDR3 is TGTGCCAGCAGTTACGCGACAGGGAACAATCAGCCCCAGCATTTT. Residues: CASSYATGNNQPQHF.

The chain is built from TRBV15 and TRBJ2-1; 10 nucleotides match TRBD2. The CDR3 is 16 amino acids. With V trimmed by 1 base and J by 6 bases, 6 bases remained unmatched. Germline CDR1 is LNHNV and CDR2 is YYDKDF (reference sequence). The CDR3 region is CATSRASGSRVNEQFF. The CDR3 coding sequence is TGTGCCACCAGCAGAGCTAGCGGGAGTCGAGTCAATGAGCAGTTCTTC.

The chain joins TRBV30 to TRBJ1-2, with TRBD1 matching 8 bases. Germline CDR1 is GTSNPN and CDR2 is SVGIG (reference sequence). Unmatched junction bases numbered 8, after V lost 2 bases and J lost 0 bases. This CDR3 is 16 amino acids long. The CDR3 DNA follows: TGTGCCTGGAGTACAGGGGGAGTCAACGCTAACTATGGCTACACCTTC. It yields the protein CAWSTGGVNANYGYTF.

The chain is built from TRBV18 and TRBJ2-5; maybe TRBD1 (6 bases). CDR3 length equals 16 residues. CDR1 is KGHSH and CDR2 is LQKENI in the germline V gene. The V gene lost 5 bases and the J gene lost 4 bases, with 20 bases spanning the gap. The CDR3 DNA is TGTGCCAGCTCAAAACGACAGGCGTACGCGGGAGAGACCCAGTACTTC. It yields the protein CASSKRQAYAGETQYF.

This clone was recorded only once. The chain is built from TRBV29-1 and TRBJ1-3; no definite D call. The CDR3 runs to 13 residues. V lost 4 bases to trimming and J lost 2 bases, with 9 bases between them. Per germline, CDR1 SQVTM and CDR2 ANQGSEA. The CDR3 sequence: CSVGTLAGNTIYF. The CDR3, as DNA: TGCAGCGTTGGCACCTTAGCTGGAAACACCATATATTTT.

The rearrangement joins TRBV29-1 to TRBJ2-7; 10 nucleotides agree with TRBD1. CDR1 is SQVTM, CDR2 ANQGSEA, per germline. The CDR3 loop spans 15 amino acids. V lost 3 bases, J lost 1 base, and 6 bases stayed unmatched. The CDR3 sequence is CSVDLGQGVSYEQYF. In DNA form, the CDR3 reads TGCAGCGTTGACCTCGGACAGGGGGTTTCCTACGAGCAGTACTTC.

The rearrangement links TRBV10-3 to TRBJ1-6, with TRBD1 matching 7 bases. The germline V gene has CDR1 ENHRY and CDR2 SYGVKD. The junction had 11 bases not matched to a gene; V was cut back by 3 bases and J by 9 bases. CDR3 length equals 16 residues. The DNA of the CDR3 is TGTGCCATCAGTGATAGGGGGCCGGGAATCCCTTCACCCCTCCACTTT. This sequence encodes CAISDRGPGIPSPLHF.

The chain joins TRBV5-1 to TRBJ2-1; 7 bases are a match to TRBD1. Trimming at V came to 0 bases and at J to 10 bases, leaving 10 bases not matched to a gene. Germline CDR1 reads SGHRS; CDR2 reads YFSETQ. The CDR3 sequence is 15 residues long. Written as DNA, the CDR3 is TGCGCCAGCAGCTTGGGACAGGGAGAGGTCTTCGAGCAGTTCTTC. As protein: CASSLGQGEVFEQFF.

The V and J genes are TRBV19 and TRBJ1-5; 11 nucleotides match TRBD1. V shed 5 bases and J 0 bases; nucleotides not matched to a gene: 6. Germline V gene lookup returns CDR1 LNHDA and CDR2 SQIVND (reference sequence). The CDR3 runs 17 residues. The CDR3 spells CASSFGTGGYSNQPQHF. In DNA form, the CDR3 reads TGTGCCAGTAGTTTCGGGACAGGGGGGTATAGCAATCAGCCCCAGCATTTT. The full variable domain, its missing parts supplied by reference TRBV19 and TRBJ1-5, is DGGITQSPKYLFRKEGQNVTLSCEQNLNHDAMYWYRQDPGQGLRLIYYSQIVNDFQKGDIAEGYSVSREKKESFPLTVTSAQKNPTAFYLCASSFGTGGYSNQPQHFGDGTRLSIL.

This chain connects TRBV11-2 to TRBJ1-1; TRBD1 might be the D (6 bases). Germline V gene data show CDR1 as SGHAT and CDR2 as FQNNGV. The V and J ends lost 3 bases and 4 bases respectively, with 18 bases between them. This CDR3 is 16 amino acids long. CDR3 amino acids: CASSLGWQGPITEAFF. DNA for the CDR3: TGTGCCAGCAGCTTGGGGTGGCAGGGGCCTATCACTGAAGCTTTCTTT.

The chain joins TRBV6-5 to TRBJ1-3; D gene ambiguous. The CDR3 loop spans 15 amino acids. V gave up 5 bases and J gave up 2 bases, with 13 bases separating them. CDR1 and CDR2 from the germline V gene are MNHEY and SVGAGI. DNA for the CDR3: TGTGCCAGCAGTCCCCTAGCAGGTCCTGGAAACACCATATATTTT. Translated: CASSPLAGPGNTIYF.

The CDR3 DNA reads as TGTGCCAGCGCGTACAGCGGGAGTAATGAGCAGTTCTTC. This gives the protein CASAYSGSNEQFF. The chain couples TRBV18 to TRBJ2-1; TRBD2 matches 8 bases. The CDR3 is 13 residues long. Germline values: CDR1 KGHSH, CDR2 LQKENI. The junction had 7 bases not matched to a gene; V was cut back by 8 bases and J by 7 bases.

The rearrangement joins TRBV10-3 to TRBJ1-5; TRBD1 aligns across 8 bases. The CDR3 loop spans 12 amino acids. CDR1 and CDR2 from the germline V gene are ENHRY and SYGVKD. The junction had 2 bases not matched to a gene; V was cut back by 6 bases and J by 7 bases. CDR3 loop: CAIRQGGQPQHF. In DNA, the CDR3 is TGTGCCATCAGACAGGGGGGACAGCCCCAGCATTTT.

V gene TRBV18 combines with J gene TRBJ1-4; D may be TRBD1 (5 bases). V dropped 4 bases and J dropped 4 bases, with 16 bases sitting between them. The CDR3 length is 16 residues. Germline values: CDR1 KGHSH, CDR2 LQKENI. The CDR3 region has the DNA TGTGCCAGCTCACGGCGGGGGACGGACGTTAATGAAAAACTGTTTTTT. Protein sequence: CASSRRGTDVNEKLFF.

This clone was seen just once. This sequence joins TRBV14 and TRBJ1-3; no reliable D call. Trimming took 0 bases from V and 0 from J, leaving 15 bases between them. The length of the CDR3 is 18 residues. The germline gives CDR1 SGHDN, CDR2 FVKESK. CDR3 bases: TGTGCCAGCAGCCAAGATTCCTTGACACCGAACTCTGGAAACACCATATATTTT. This sequence encodes CASSQDSLTPNSGNTIYF.

The chain uses TRBV10-3 and TRBJ2-1, with D possibly matching TRBD1 (6 bases). CDR1 is ENHRY and CDR2 is SYGVKD in the germline V gene. This CDR3 contains 17 residues. Trimming stripped 0 bases from V and 9 bases from J, with 21 bases between. CDR3 DNA: TGTGCCATCAGTGAGTCGTTGGCAGGGGACGTACGGGGTGAGCAGTTCTTC. Residues: CAISESLAGDVRGEQFF.

This clone is a singleton in its sample. The genes are TRBV4-3 and TRBJ2-7, with D possibly TRBD2 on 6 matching bases. Germline V CDR1 and CDR2: LGHNA, YSLEER. The CDR3 sequence is 16 residues long. V shed 1 base and J shed 9 bases, with 22 bases lying between them. The CDR3: CASSQVGGTGSAGQYF. The CDR3 coding sequence is TGCGCCAGCAGCCAAGTAGGAGGGACTGGGAGTGCGGGGCAGTACTTC.

The V gene is TRBV13, the J gene TRBJ1-4; TRBD1 aligns across 7 bases. V shed 5 bases, J shed 3 bases, and the junction held 3 bases outside the gene matches. CDR1 is PRHDT and CDR2 is FYEKMQ in the germline V gene (reference sequence). CDR3 length equals 14 residues. In nucleotides, the CDR3 is TGTGCCAGCAGCCGCAGGGGGTCTAATGAAAAACTGTTTTTT. It encodes CASSRRGSNEKLFF. The full variable domain, in which reference TRBV13 and TRBJ1-4 provide the parts outside the CDR3, is AAGVIQSPRHLIKEKRETATLKCYPIPRHDTVYWYQQGPGQDPQFLISFYEKMQSDKGSIPDRFSAQQFSDYHSELNMSSLELGDSALYFCASSRRGSNEKLFFGSGTQLSVL.

This clone was detected only a few times. This sequence joins TRBV3-1 (or the pseudogene TRBV3-2) and TRBJ2-7, with TRBD2 matching over 12 bases. This CDR3 contains 16 residues. V was clipped by 3 bases and J by 3 bases; unmatched bases: 6. The germline V gene has CDR1 LGHDT and CDR2 YNNKEL (reference sequence). This CDR3 reads CASSQLPGLAGYEQYF. For the CDR3, the DNA is TGTGCCAGCAGCCAGCTCCCGGGACTAGCGGGCTACGAGCAGTACTTC.